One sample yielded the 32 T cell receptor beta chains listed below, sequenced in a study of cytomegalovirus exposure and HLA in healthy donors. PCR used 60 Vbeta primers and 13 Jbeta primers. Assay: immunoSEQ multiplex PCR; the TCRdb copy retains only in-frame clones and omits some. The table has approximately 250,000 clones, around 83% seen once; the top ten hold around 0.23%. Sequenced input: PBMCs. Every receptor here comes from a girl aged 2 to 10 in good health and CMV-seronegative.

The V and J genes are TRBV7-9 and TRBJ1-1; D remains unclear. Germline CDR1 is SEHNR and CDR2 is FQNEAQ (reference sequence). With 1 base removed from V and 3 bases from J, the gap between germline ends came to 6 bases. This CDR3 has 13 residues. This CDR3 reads CASSLDSYTEAFF. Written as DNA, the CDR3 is TGTGCCAGCAGCTTAGACAGCTACACTGAAGCTTTCTTT.

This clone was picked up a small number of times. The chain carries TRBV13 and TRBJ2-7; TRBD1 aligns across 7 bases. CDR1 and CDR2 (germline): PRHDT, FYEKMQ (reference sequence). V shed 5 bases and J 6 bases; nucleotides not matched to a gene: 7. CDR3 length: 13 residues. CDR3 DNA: TGTGCCAGCAGCACCGACAGGGCCCCCGAGCAGTACTTC. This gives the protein CASSTDRAPEQYF.

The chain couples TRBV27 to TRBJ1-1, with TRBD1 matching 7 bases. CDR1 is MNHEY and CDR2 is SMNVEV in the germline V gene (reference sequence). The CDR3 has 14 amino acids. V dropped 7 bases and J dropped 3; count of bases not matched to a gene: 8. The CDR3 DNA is TGTGCCAGCACCACAGGGGTGGCCTACACTGAAGCTTTCTTT. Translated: CASTTGVAYTEAFF.

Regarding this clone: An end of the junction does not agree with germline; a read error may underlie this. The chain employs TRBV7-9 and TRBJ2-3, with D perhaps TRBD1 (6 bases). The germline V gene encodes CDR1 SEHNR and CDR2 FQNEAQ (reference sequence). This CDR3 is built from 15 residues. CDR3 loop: CSSSLLTGNTDTQYF. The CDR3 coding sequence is TGTTCCAGCAGCTTACTGACAGGAAACACAGATACGCAGTATTTT.

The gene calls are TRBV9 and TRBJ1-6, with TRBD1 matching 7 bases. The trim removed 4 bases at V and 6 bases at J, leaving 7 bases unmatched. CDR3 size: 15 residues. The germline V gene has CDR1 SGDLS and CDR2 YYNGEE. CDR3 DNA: TGTGCCAGCAGCCGCCAACAGGGGAGTAATTCACCCCTCCACTTT. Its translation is CASSRQQGSNSPLHF.

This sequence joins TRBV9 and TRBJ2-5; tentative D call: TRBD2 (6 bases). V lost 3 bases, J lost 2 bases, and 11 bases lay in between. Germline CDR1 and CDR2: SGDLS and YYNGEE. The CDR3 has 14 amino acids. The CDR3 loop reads CASSGPGVQETQYF. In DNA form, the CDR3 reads TGTGCCAGCAGCGGTCCGGGGGTTCAAGAGACCCAGTACTTC.

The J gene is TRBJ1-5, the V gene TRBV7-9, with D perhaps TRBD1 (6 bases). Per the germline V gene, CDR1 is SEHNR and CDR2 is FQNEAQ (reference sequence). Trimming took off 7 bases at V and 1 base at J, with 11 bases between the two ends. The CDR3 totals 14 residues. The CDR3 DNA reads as TGTGCCAGCACCCCCCAGGGGAGCAATCAGCCCCAGCATTTT. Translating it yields CASTPQGSNQPQHF.

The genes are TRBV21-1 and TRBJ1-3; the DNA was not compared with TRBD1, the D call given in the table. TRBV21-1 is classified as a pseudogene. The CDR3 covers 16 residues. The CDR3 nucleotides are TGTGCCAGCAGCAAAGATAGACAGCGAGCTGGAAACACCATATATTTT. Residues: CASSKDRQRAGNTIYF.

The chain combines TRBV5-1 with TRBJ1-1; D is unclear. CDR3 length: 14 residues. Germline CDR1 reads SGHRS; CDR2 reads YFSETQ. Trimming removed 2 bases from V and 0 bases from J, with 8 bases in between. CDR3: CASSFSGMNTEAFF. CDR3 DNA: TGCGCCAGCAGCTTTTCCGGTATGAACACTGAAGCTTTCTTT.

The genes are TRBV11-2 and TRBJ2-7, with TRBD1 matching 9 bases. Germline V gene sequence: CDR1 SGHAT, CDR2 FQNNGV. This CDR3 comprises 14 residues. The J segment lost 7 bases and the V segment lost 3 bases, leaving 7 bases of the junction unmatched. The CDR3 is CASSFDRGSGEQYF. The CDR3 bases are TGTGCCAGCAGCTTCGACAGGGGGTCAGGGGAGCAGTACTTC.

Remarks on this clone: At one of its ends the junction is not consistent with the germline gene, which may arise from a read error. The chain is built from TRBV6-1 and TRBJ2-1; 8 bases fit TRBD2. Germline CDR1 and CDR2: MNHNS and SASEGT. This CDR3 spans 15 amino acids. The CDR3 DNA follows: TGTGCCAGCAGTAAAGCGGGAGCGGCAAACAATGAGCAGTTCTTC. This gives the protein CASSKAGAANNEQFF.

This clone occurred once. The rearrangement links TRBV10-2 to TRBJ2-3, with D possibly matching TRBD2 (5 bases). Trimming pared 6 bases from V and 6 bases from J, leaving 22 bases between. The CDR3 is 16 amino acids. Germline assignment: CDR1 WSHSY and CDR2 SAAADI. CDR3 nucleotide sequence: TGCGCCAGCAGCTCGACCTTGTTGTCGGGGTGGGATACGCAGTATTTT. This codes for CASSSTLLSGWDTQYF.

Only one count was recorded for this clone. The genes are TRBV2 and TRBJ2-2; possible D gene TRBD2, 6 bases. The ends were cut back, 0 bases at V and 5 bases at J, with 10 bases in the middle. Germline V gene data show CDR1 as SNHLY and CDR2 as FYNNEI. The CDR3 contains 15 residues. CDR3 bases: TGTGCCAGCAGTGAAGCGCTTCGGGGGACCGGGGAGCTGTTTTTT. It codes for CASSEALRGTGELFF.

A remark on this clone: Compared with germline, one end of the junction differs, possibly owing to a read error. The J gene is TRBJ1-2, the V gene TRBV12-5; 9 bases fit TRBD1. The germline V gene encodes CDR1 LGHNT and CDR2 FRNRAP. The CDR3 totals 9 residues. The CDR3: CASGDRGSF. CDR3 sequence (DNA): TGTGCTAGTGGTGACAGGGGGTCCTTC.

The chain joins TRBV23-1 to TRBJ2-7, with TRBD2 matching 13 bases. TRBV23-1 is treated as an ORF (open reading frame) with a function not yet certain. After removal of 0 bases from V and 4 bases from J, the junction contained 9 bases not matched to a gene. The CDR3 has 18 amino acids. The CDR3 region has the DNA TGCGCCAGCAGTCAATCGGGGGCACTAGCGGGAGGGGGGTACGAGCAGTACTTC. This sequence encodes CASSQSGALAGGGYEQYF.

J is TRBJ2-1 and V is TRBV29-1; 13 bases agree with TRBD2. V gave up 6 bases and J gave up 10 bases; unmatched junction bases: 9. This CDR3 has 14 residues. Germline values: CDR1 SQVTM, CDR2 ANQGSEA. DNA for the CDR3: TGCAGCGTGGACACTAGCGGGAGGGTGGCCGAGCAGTTCTTC. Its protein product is CSVDTSGRVAEQFF.

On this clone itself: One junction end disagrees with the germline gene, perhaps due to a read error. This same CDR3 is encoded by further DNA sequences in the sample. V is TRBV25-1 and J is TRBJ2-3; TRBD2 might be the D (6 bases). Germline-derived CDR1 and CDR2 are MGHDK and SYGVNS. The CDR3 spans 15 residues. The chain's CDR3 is CASSGWDGGADTQYF. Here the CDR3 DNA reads TGCGCCAGCAGTGGGTGGGACGGCGGGGCAGATACGCAGTATTTT.

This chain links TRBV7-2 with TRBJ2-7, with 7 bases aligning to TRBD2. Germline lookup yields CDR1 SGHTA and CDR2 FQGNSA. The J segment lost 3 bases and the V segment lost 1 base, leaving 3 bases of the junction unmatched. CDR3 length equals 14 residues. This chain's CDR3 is CASSLGASGYEQYF. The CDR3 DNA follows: TGTGCCAGCAGCTTAGGGGCTAGCGGCTACGAGCAGTACTTC.

This CDR3 is CASSSGVGVAGEVDTQYF. For the CDR3, the DNA is TGCGCCAGCAGCTCCGGGGTGGGAGTAGCGGGGGAGGTGGATACGCAGTATTTT. This chain joins TRBV5-1 and TRBJ2-3; 9 bases fit TRBD2. The V gene end was trimmed by 3 bases and the J gene end by 6 bases; junction bases not matched to a gene: 17. This CDR3 is 18 amino acids long. Germline V lookup: CDR1 SGHRS, CDR2 YFSETQ.

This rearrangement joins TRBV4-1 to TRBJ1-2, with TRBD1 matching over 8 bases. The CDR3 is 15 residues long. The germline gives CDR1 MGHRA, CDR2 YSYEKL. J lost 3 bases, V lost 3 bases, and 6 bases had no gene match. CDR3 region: CASSHGQGAYYGYTF. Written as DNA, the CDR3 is TGCGCCAGCAGCCACGGGCAGGGGGCCTACTATGGCTACACCTTC.

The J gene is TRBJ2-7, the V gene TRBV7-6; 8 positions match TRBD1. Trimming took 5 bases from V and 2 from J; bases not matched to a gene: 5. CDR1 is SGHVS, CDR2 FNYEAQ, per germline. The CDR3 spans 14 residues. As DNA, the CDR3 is TGTGCCAGCAGCCCTGGGACAGGAGCCTACGAGCAGTACTTC. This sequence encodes CASSPGTGAYEQYF.

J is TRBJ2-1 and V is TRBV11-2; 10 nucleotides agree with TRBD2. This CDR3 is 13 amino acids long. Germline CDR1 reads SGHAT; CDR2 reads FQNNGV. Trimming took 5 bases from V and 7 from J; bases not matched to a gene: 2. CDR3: CASSRSGGNEQFF. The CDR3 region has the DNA TGTGCCAGCAGCCGTAGCGGGGGGAATGAGCAGTTCTTC.

The CDR3 here is CASSMEGRTNYGYTF. The DNA for the CDR3 is TGTGCCAGCAGCATGGAGGGGCGAACCAACTATGGCTACACCTTC. The V call is TRBV6-5, the J call TRBJ1-2; possibly TRBD1 for D (5 bases). The ends were cut back, 6 bases at V and 2 bases at J, with 16 bases in the middle. Germline V lookup: CDR1 MNHEY, CDR2 SVGAGI. The CDR3 extends over 15 amino acids.

Written as DNA, the CDR3 is TGTGCCAGCAGGCTAGCGGGGGGGGTGGTGGTCGAGCAGTACTTC. Its translation: CASRLAGGVVVEQYF. The chain employs TRBV6-1 and TRBJ2-7; 12 nucleotides line up with TRBD2. Losses at the gene ends were 6 bases for V and 6 bases for J; bases not matched to a gene: 9. The CDR3 has 15 amino acids. The germline CDR1 and CDR2 sequences are MNHNS and SASEGT.

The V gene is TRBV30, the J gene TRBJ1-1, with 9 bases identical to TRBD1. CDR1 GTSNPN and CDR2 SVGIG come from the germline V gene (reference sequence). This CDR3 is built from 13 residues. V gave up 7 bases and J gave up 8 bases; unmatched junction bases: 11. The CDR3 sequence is CAFGPGQGGEAFF. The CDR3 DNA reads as TGTGCCTTCGGTCCGGGACAGGGAGGAGAAGCTTTCTTT.

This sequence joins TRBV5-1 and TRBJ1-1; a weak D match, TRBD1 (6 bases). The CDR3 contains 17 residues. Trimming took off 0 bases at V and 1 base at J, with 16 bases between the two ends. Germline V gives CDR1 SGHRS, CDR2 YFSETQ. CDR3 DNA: TGCGCCAGCAGCTTGGCCGGGGGGGGCTGGTGGAACACTGAAGCTTTCTTT. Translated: CASSLAGGGWWNTEAFF. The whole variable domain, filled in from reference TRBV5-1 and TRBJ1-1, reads KAGVTQTPRYLIKTRGQQVTLSCSPISGHRSVSWYQQTPGQGLQFLFEYFSETQRNKGNFPGRFSGRQFSNSRSEMNVSTLELGDSALYLCASSLAGGGWWNTEAFFGQGTRLTVV.

Written as DNA, the CDR3 is TGTGCCAGTAGTGAAAGCGGAGATTCCTACAATGAGCAGTTCTTC. Amino acids: CASSESGDSYNEQFF. The rearrangement links TRBV19 to TRBJ2-1; possible D gene TRBD2, 5 bases. This CDR3 contains 15 residues. The V gene's germline CDR1 is LNHDA and CDR2 SQIVND (reference sequence). The V end lost 5 bases, the J end lost 1 base, and 12 bases lay between the germline ends.

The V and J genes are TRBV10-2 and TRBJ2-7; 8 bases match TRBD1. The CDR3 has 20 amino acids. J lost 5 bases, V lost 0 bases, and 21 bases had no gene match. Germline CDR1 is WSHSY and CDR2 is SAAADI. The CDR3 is CASSESYRDRSRRNWDEQYF. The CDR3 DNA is TGCGCCAGCAGTGAGTCATACCGGGACAGGTCCCGGCGGAACTGGGACGAGCAGTACTTC.

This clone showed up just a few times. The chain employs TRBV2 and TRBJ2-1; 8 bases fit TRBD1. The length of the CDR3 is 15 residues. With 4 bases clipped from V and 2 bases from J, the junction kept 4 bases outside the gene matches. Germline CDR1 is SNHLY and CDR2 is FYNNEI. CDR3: CASSGMDRAYNEQFF. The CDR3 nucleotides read TGTGCCAGCAGTGGAATGGACAGGGCCTACAATGAGCAGTTCTTC.

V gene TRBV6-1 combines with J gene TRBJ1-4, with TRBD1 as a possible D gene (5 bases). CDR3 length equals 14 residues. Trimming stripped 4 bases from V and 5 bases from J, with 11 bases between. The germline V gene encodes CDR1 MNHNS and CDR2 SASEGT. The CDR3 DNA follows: TGTGCCAGCAGTGTGGGTCAGGGAAATGAAAAACTGTTTTTT. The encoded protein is CASSVGQGNEKLFF.

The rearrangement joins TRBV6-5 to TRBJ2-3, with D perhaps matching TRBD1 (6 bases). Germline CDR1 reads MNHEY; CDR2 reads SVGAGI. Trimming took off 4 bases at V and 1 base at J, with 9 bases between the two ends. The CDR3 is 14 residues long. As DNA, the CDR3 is TGTGCCAGCAGTTCACACAGGGGCACAGATACGCAGTATTTT. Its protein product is CASSSHRGTDTQYF.

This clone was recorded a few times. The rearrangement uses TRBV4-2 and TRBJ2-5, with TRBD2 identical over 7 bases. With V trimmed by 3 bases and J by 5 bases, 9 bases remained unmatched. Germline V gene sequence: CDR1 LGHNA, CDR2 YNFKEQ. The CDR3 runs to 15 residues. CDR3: CASSQGGGGGETQYF. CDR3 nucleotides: TGTGCCAGCAGCCAGGGAGGCGGGGGTGGGGAGACCCAGTACTTC.